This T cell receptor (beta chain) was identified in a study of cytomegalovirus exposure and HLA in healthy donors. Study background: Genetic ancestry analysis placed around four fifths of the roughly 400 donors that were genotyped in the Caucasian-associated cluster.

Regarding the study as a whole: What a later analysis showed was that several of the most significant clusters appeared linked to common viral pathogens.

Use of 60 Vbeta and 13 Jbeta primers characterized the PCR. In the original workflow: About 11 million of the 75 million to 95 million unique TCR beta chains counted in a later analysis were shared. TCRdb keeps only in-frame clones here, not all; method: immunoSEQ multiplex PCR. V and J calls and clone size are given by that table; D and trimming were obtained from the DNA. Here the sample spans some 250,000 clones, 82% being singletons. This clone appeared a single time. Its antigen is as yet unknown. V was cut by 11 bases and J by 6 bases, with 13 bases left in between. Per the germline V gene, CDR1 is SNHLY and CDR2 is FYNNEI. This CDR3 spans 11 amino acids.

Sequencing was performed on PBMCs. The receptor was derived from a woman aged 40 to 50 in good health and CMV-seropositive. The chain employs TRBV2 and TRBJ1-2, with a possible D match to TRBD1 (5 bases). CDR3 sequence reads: CAGNRGNGYTF. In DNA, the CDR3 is TGTGCCGGCAATAGGGGTAATGGCTACACCTTC.